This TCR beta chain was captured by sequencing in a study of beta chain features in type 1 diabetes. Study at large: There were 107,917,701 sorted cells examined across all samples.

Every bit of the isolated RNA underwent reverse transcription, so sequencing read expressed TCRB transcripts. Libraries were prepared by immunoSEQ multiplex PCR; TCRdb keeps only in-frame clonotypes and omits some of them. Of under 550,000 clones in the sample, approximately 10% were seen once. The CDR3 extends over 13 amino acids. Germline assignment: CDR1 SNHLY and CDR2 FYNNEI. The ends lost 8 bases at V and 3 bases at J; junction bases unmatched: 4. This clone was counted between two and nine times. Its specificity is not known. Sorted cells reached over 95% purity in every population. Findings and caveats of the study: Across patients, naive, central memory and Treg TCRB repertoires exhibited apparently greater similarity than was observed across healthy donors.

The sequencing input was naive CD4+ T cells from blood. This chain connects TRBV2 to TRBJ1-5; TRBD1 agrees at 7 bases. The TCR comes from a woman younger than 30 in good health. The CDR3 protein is CASRDRLNQPQHF. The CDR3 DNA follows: TGTGCCAGCCGGGACAGACTCAATCAGCCCCAGCATTTT.